These T cell receptor beta chains were read from a single sample in a study of Ad26.COV2.S vaccination and SARS-CoV-2 variants. Here immunoSEQ multiplex PCR was the method, and the copy in TCRdb shows in-frame clones only, minus some. The repertoire includes more than 300,000 clones, around 84% of them detected once, and approximately 1.9% sits in the top ten. Sequencing used peripheral blood, obtained in a trial of Ad26.COV2.S vaccine versus placebo. These TCRs come from a person between 18 and 60 years old who received the Ad26.COV2.S COVID-19 vaccine or a placebo. Each CDR3 is given without its conserved first and last residue. Each record gives: V gene, CDR3 protein.

>TRBV5-4
ASRKQESGTGELF
>TRBV6-4
ASSATSGDSTDTQY
>TRBV19
ASARGRNTEAF
>TRBV10-3
AISRDISGNTIY
>TRBV5-6
ASSLGATAGANVLT
>TRBV7-2
ASSRSSGLQETQY
>TRBV14
ASSQPGTGSYEQY
>TRBV5-4
ASSSGLAGAEQY
>TRBV3-1/TRBV3-2
ASSYQRLNTGELF
>TRBV12-3/TRBV12-4
ASSPTSGNEQF
>TRBV5-4
ASSPPGQSSYEQY
>TRBV19
ASSIVAGTGTPGSYGYT
>TRBV7-9
ASSHPRGYGSDTEAF
>TRBV5-6
ASSLTARRYGYT
>TRBV5-4
ASSVDRGRTEAF
>TRBV4-3
ASSPTLSGNTIY
>TRBV6-6
ASSGTENTEAF
>TRBV3-1/TRBV3-2
ASSQGRTGREQY
>TRBV7-3
ASSLEAASYNEQF
>TRBV6-1
ASSEHSGGDRTQY
>TRBV4-3
ASSLLLSGGANEQF
>TRBV2
ASSEQDLSYNEQF
>TRBV5-4
ASSSTGLWDKAF